The sample holds a few counts of the clone carrying this T cell receptor beta chain. The use of a sample-barcoded 5' primer and a J-beta primer mix characterized a second PCR of about 7 to 12 cycles. Each CDR3 protein gets one entry after TCRdb re-called the 5' RACE reads with MiXCR. The data show almost 550,000 distinct CDR3 sequences, nearly 25% seen once. This specimen belongs to a study of blood T cells in healthy people across ages. With 5 bases clipped from V and 2 bases from J, the junction kept 7 bases outside the gene matches. Germline lookup yields CDR1 SEHNR and CDR2 FQNEAQ (reference sequence). This CDR3 is 16 amino acids long. The same sample was also used in a study of T cells of mothers and their children.

Sequencing was done on a sample of blood. This sequence joins TRBV7-9 and TRBJ1-3; 9 bases agree with TRBD1. This receptor was identified in a boy aged 5-17 years in good health. The CDR3 DNA reads as TGTGCCAGCAGCCCGACAGGGGGGCTTCCTGGAAACACCATATATTTT. Protein product: CASSPTGGLPGNTIYF.